Shown below are 21 T cell receptor beta chains from a single sample sequenced in a study of T cells after posttransplantation cyclophosphamide. This table comes from immunoSEQ multiplex PCR, and its TCRdb copy is limited to in-frame clones, with some not included. The sample includes some 20,000 clones, 95% to 98% of them seen just once. Cells defined as naive were viable CD3+CD4+ or CD3+CD8+ and CCR7+CD45RA+CD45RO-CD95-CD27+CD28+. Sequences were obtained from naive CD4+ T cells sorted from PBMCs. The receptors come from a man in his forties in good health, CMV-negative, and a related stem cell transplant donor.

The chain is built from TRBV2 and TRBJ1-1; D not certain. CDR1 and CDR2 (germline): SNHLY, FYNNEI. The CDR3 loop spans 12 amino acids. V was clipped by 7 bases and J by 8 bases, with 14 bases between them. The CDR3 loop is CASTRESQEAFF. The DNA for the CDR3 is TGTGCCAGCACCCGGGAGTCTCAGGAAGCTTTCTTT.

The chain uses TRBV28 and TRBJ1-1; unclear D gene. The germline CDR1 and CDR2 sequences are MDHEN and SYDVKM. Trimming left V 3 bases short and J 4 bases short, with 12 bases between. The CDR3 length is 14 residues. Here the CDR3 reads CASSFEGRTTEAFF. CDR3 nucleotides: TGTGCCAGCAGTTTCGAGGGTCGGACCACTGAAGCTTTCTTT.

This chain links TRBV29-1 with TRBJ2-6, with a tentative D call TRBD1 (5 bases). V was trimmed by 5 bases and J by 4 bases, leaving 12 bases between them. Germline values: CDR1 SQVTM, CDR2 ANQGSEA. This CDR3 is built from 14 residues. The CDR3 loop is CSVPRVPGANVLTF. CDR3 bases: TGCAGCGTTCCCAGGGTGCCGGGGGCCAACGTCCTGACTTTC.

Here the CDR3 reads CASSLGRDRRNWAFF. DNA for the CDR3: TGTGCCAGCAGCTTAGGAAGGGACAGGCGGAATTGGGCTTTCTTT. The rearrangement joins TRBV7-8 to TRBJ1-1; 8 nucleotides align to TRBD1. This CDR3 spans 15 amino acids. Germline V gene sequence: CDR1 SGHVS, CDR2 FQNEAQ. The V gene end was trimmed by 1 base and the J gene end by 11 bases; junction bases not matched to a gene: 12.

This rearrangement joins TRBV2 to TRBJ1-1, with D tentatively TRBD1 (6 bases). This CDR3 is built from 13 residues. Germline CDR1 and CDR2: SNHLY and FYNNEI. V was trimmed by 4 bases and J by 3 bases, leaving 9 bases between them. CDR3 loop: CASSGTGYTEAFF. The CDR3 DNA sequence: TGTGCCAGCAGTGGTACAGGGTACACTGAAGCTTTCTTT.

The chain joins TRBV28 to TRBJ2-5, with TRBD2 as a possible D gene (5 bases). The germline V and J ends were trimmed by 7 bases and 2 bases, with 11 bases remaining between them. Germline V CDR1 and CDR2: MDHEN, SYDVKM. The CDR3 sequence is 13 residues long. Written as DNA, the CDR3 is TGTGCCAGCACCTCGGACTGGCAAGAGACCCAGTACTTC. Its translation: CASTSDWQETQYF.

The chain is built from TRBV2 and TRBJ2-1; 10 nucleotides line up with TRBD2. The V segment lost 8 bases and the J segment 10 bases; nucleotides outside the gene matches: 14. Germline CDR1 and CDR2: SNHLY and FYNNEI. The CDR3 is 15 amino acids. CDR3 bases: TGTGCCAGCTCCCAAGAGGGTCTAGCGGGAGAGGAGCAGTTCTTC. Translating gives CASSQEGLAGEEQFF.

This chain connects TRBV25-1 to TRBJ1-2, with TRBD1 as a possible D gene (5 bases). The germline V and J ends were trimmed by 2 bases and 4 bases, with 20 bases remaining between them. The length of the CDR3 is 17 residues. Germline loops: CDR1 MGHDK, CDR2 SYGVNS. The CDR3 coding sequence is TGTGCCAGCAGTGAAAAGGGATCCGGGACGGGACTCTATGGCTACACCTTC. This translates into CASSEKGSGTGLYGYTF.

V is TRBV27 and J is TRBJ1-1; a possible D gene is TRBD1 (5 bases). The CDR3 is 13 residues long. Deletions cut 6 bases from V and 10 bases from J, with 18 bases between. Germline V gene sequence: CDR1 MNHEY, CDR2 SMNVEV (reference sequence). Here the CDR3 DNA reads TGTGCCAGCAGAACTACCCAACCCACAGGAGCTTTCTTT. Amino acids: CASRTTQPTGAFF.

The chain has TRBV7-9 and TRBJ2-1; maybe TRBD1 (6 bases). The CDR3 has 15 residues. V lost 5 bases and J 4 bases, leaving 15 bases between the germline ends. Germline V gives CDR1 SEHNR, CDR2 FQNEAQ (reference sequence). The CDR3 protein is CASSQRQEGYNEQFF. CDR3 in DNA: TGTGCCAGCAGCCAGAGACAGGAAGGGTACAATGAGCAGTTCTTC.

The V call is TRBV28, the J call TRBJ1-1, with D perhaps TRBD1 (5 bases). V was trimmed by 3 bases and J by 9 bases, leaving 14 bases between them. Germline CDR1 is MDHEN and CDR2 is SYDVKM. The CDR3 has 13 residues. In nucleotides, the CDR3 is TGTGCCAGCAGTTTTATGGAGACAGCTCAAGCTTTCTTT. Encoded protein: CASSFMETAQAFF.

V is TRBV18 and J is TRBJ1-4; no clear D. Germline V lookup: CDR1 KGHSH, CDR2 LQKENI. The ends were cut back, 3 bases at V and 4 bases at J, with 9 bases in the middle. This CDR3 comprises 14 residues. CDR3: CASSPEGDNEKLFF. Here the CDR3 DNA reads TGTGCCAGCTCACCGGAGGGAGATAATGAAAAACTGTTTTTT.

The rearrangement uses TRBV7-7 and TRBJ2-2; a weak D match, TRBD1 (6 bases). The CDR3 runs 16 residues. V was pared by 0 bases and J by 2 bases, with 10 bases between. Germline V lookup: CDR1 SSHAT, CDR2 FNYEAQ (reference sequence). The CDR3 sequence: CASSLARGPNTGELFF. The DNA of the CDR3 is TGTGCCAGCAGCTTAGCCAGGGGACCTAACACCGGGGAGCTGTTTTTT.

V and J are TRBV30 and TRBJ1-2; D uncertain. The CDR3 is made up of 12 amino acids. Germline V gene sequence: CDR1 GTSNPN, CDR2 SVGIG (reference sequence). The V end lost 4 bases, the J end lost 2 bases, and 8 bases lay between the germline ends. CDR3 protein: CAWTSGNYGYTF. CDR3 in DNA: TGTGCCTGGACCTCGGGGAACTATGGCTACACCTTC.

The chain has TRBV19 and TRBJ2-2, with D perhaps TRBD2 (6 bases). CDR1 is LNHDA, CDR2 SQIVND, per germline (reference sequence). Trimming removed 6 bases at V and 7 bases at J, with 12 bases between. The CDR3 consists of 13 residues. The CDR3 nucleotides are TGTGCCAGTAGAAGGGAGGTGGGCGGGGAGCTGTTTTTT. This encodes CASRREVGGELFF.

V usage is TRBV5-5 and J usage is TRBJ2-2; 7 nucleotides align to TRBD2. CDR1 is SGHKS, CDR2 YYEKEE, per germline (reference sequence). Unmatched junction bases numbered 7, after V lost 4 bases and J lost 1 base. This CDR3 is 16 amino acids long. CDR3 nucleotides: TGTGCCAGCAGCCCAGCGACGGGAGGGAACACCGGGGAGCTGTTTTTT. It yields the protein CASSPATGGNTGELFF.

V gene TRBV7-2 combines with J gene TRBJ1-1, with 8 bases aligning to TRBD1. With 5 bases clipped from V and 7 bases from J, the junction kept 12 bases outside the gene matches. Germline V gene data show CDR1 as SGHTA and CDR2 as FQGNSA. The CDR3 extends over 15 amino acids. CDR3 bases: TGTGCCAGCAGCCCGACCCCCGGGACAGGTATTGAAGCTTTCTTT. It is translated as CASSPTPGTGIEAFF. Based on the CDR3 plus reference TRBV7-2 and TRBJ1-1, the full variable domain is GAGVSQSPSNKVTEKGKDVELRCDPISGHTALYWYRQSLGQGLEFLIYFQGNSAPDKSGLPSDRFSAERTGGSVSTLTIQRTQQEDSAVYLCASSPTPGTGIEAFFGQGTRLTVV.

This chain connects TRBV11-3 to TRBJ2-1; D is possibly TRBD1 (6 bases). V gave up 4 bases and J gave up 9 bases, with 22 bases separating them. Germline-derived CDR1 and CDR2 are SGHNT and YENEEA. The CDR3 length is 16 residues. The DNA of the CDR3 is TGTGCCAGCAGCTCTGGGACATCCGCAGACAGATTTGAGCAGTTCTTC. It codes for CASSSGTSADRFEQFF.

This clone appeared once. V usage is TRBV2 and J usage is TRBJ2-7; 8 nucleotides align to TRBD1. The CDR3 totals 14 residues. The J segment lost 2 bases and the V segment lost 7 bases, leaving 7 bases of the junction unmatched. Germline V gives CDR1 SNHLY, CDR2 FYNNEI. The DNA for the CDR3 is TGTGCCAGCAATGGACAGGGAAGCACCTACGAGCAGTACTTC. Translation gives CASNGQGSTYEQYF. Full variable domain (missing parts from reference TRBV2 and TRBJ2-7): EPEVTQTPSHQVTQMGQEVILRCVPISNHLYFYWYRQILGQKVEFLVSFYNNEISEKSEIFDDQFSVERPDGSNFTLKIRSTKLEDSAMYFCASNGQGSTYEQYFGPGTRLTVT.

This CDR3 reads CAWSGAGRVSSSYNEQFF. CDR3 nucleotide sequence: TGTGCCTGGAGTGGGGCGGGGAGGGTAAGCAGCTCCTACAATGAGCAGTTCTTC. The chain uses TRBV30 and TRBJ2-1; 7 bases fit TRBD2. CDR1 GTSNPN and CDR2 SVGIG come from the germline V gene (reference sequence). This CDR3 contains 18 residues. Trimming removed 1 base from V and 0 bases from J; junction bases left unmatched: 12.

This clone was counted a single time. V is TRBV6-1 and J is TRBJ1-2; TRBD1 is a possible D gene (6 bases). Looked up from germline, CDR1 is MNHNS and CDR2 is SASEGT. This CDR3 region has 13 residues. V lost 4 bases and J lost 3, with 9 bases in between. The CDR3 coding sequence is TGTGCCAGCAGTGTGGGGGCGGACTATGGCTACACCTTC. Its protein is CASSVGADYGYTF.